Shown below are 20 T cell receptor beta chains from a single sample sequenced in a study of blood T cells in healthy people across ages. A sample-barcoded 5' primer and a J-beta primer mix were used in a second PCR of about 7 to 12 cycles. In TCRdb, the 5' RACE reads were re-called with MiXCR into one record per CDR3 protein. The sample holds around 1.1 million distinct CDR3 sequences, 30% to 40% seen once. What was sequenced was blood. The receptors derive from a man between 18 and 35 years old in good health.

A few counts support this clonotype. This chain connects TRBV30 to TRBJ2-7; D gene unclear. From germline, CDR1 is GTSNPN and CDR2 SVGIG (reference sequence). The V gene lost 7 bases and the J gene lost 0 bases, with 7 bases spanning the gap. The CDR3 runs 11 residues. The CDR3 bases are TGTGCCTTCAGGAGCTCCTACGAGCAGTACTTC. Protein: CAFRSSYEQYF.

In the case of this clonotype: This clone may be a read error of a much larger clone one base away. The CDR3 sequence: CASSQDLVRQRRETQYF. The CDR3 DNA follows: TGCGCCAGCAGCCAAGACTTGGTGCGACAACGGCGAGAGACCCAGTACTTC. The rearrangement joins TRBV4-3 to TRBJ2-5, with D unclear. The CDR3 is made up of 17 amino acids. Germline loops: CDR1 LGHNA, CDR2 YSLEER. Between the trimmed V and J ends, which lost 0 bases and 4 bases, there was a span of 18 bases.

The chain is built from TRBV28 and TRBJ1-2; D call uncertain. Germline V gene data show CDR1 as MDHEN and CDR2 as SYDVKM. The CDR3 has 15 amino acids. Trimming took off 2 bases at V and 7 bases at J, with 17 bases between the two ends. CDR3 DNA: TGTGCCAGCAGTTTACATGGCGGGGTACGTGGTGGCTACACCTTC. Translating it yields CASSLHGGVRGGYTF.

J is TRBJ2-7 and V is TRBV29-1; no clear D. The J call may be incorrect, as the DNA end agrees better with TRBJ2-5. CDR1 is SQVTM, CDR2 ANQGSEA, per germline. The CDR3 length is 11 residues. The CDR3 DNA sequence: TGCAGCGCGGTGGTTGGGGAGACCCAGTACTTC. This sequence encodes CSAVVGETQYF.

This clonotype was picked up many times. The chain links TRBV7-9 to TRBJ2-1, with 14 nucleotides matching TRBD2. The CDR3 has 14 residues. The germline gives CDR1 SEHNR, CDR2 FQNEAQ (reference sequence). The ends lost 3 bases at V and 9 bases at J; junction bases unmatched: 1. The CDR3 nucleotides are TGTGCCAGCAGCTTTGGACTAGCGGGAGGTGAGCAGTTCTTC. It specifies CASSFGLAGGEQFF.

V is TRBV20-1 and J is TRBJ2-1; no reliable D call. Trimming pared 5 bases from V and 8 bases from J, leaving 16 bases between. This CDR3 has 13 amino acids. Per the germline V gene, CDR1 is DFQATT and CDR2 is SNEGSKA (reference sequence). In DNA form, the CDR3 reads TGCAGTGCTGACCGCGGTGAAGGTCATGAGCAGTTCTTC. Its protein is CSADRGEGHEQFF.

The J gene is TRBJ2-5, the V gene TRBV12-3 or TRBV12-4, with TRBD2 matching 7 bases. The trim removed 1 base at V and 11 bases at J, leaving 13 bases unmatched. This CDR3 spans 15 amino acids. CDR3 in DNA: TGTGCCAGCAGTTTAGGGCTAGCGGTTGGGAATGAGCAGTACTTC. Protein: CASSLGLAVGNEQYF.

This clonotype has just a few counts. The chain has TRBV7-9 and TRBJ1-4; 7 positions agree with TRBD1. V shed 8 bases and J 8 bases; nucleotides not matched to a gene: 5. CDR1 is SEHNR, CDR2 FQNEAQ, per germline (reference sequence). This CDR3 region has 12 residues. The CDR3 sequence: CASRQGGEKLFF. In DNA form, the CDR3 reads TGTGCCAGCCGACAGGGAGGAGAAAAACTGTTTTTT.

This clonotype was found many times. The V call is TRBV20-1, the J call TRBJ2-7, with 7 bases matching TRBD1. The germline V gene has CDR1 DFQATT and CDR2 SNEGSKA (reference sequence). The CDR3 consists of 12 residues. V shed 5 bases, J shed 4 bases, and the junction held 5 bases outside the gene matches. The DNA for the CDR3 is TGCAGTGCTCTCAGACAGGGTTACGAGCAGTACTTC. This encodes CSALRQGYEQYF.

The rearrangement joins TRBV7-2 to TRBJ1-6, with D perhaps matching TRBD1 (5 bases). V shed 5 bases and J shed 7 bases, with 18 bases lying between them. The germline gives CDR1 SGHTA, CDR2 FQGNSA. This CDR3 has 16 residues. The CDR3 region has the DNA TGTGCCAGCAGCCCATGGGGCGTCGGTGCGAATTCACCCCTCCACTTT. Translation: CASSPWGVGANSPLHF.

This clonotype appeared a few times. The chain couples TRBV18 to TRBJ2-7; the match to TRBD1 covers 7 bases. CDR1 KGHSH and CDR2 LQKENI come from the germline V gene. Trimming at V came to 5 bases and at J to 4 bases, leaving 11 bases not matched to a gene. This CDR3 contains 15 residues. Here the CDR3 DNA reads TGTGCCAGCTCAGAGAGCCGGGACAGCAAATACGAGCAGTACTTC. Translated, it gives CASSESRDSKYEQYF.

A few counts support this clonotype. The chain uses TRBV28 and TRBJ1-4; TRBD1 matches at 7 bases. The CDR3 contains 14 residues. J was trimmed by 5 bases and V by 5 bases; bases with no gene match: 5. Germline lookup yields CDR1 MDHEN and CDR2 SYDVKM. CDR3 coding DNA: TGTGCCAGCAGTACTCCAGGGGGAAATGAAAAACTGTTTTTT. It yields the protein CASSTPGGNEKLFF.

The chain is built from TRBV6-4 and TRBJ2-1, with 9 positions matching TRBD2. J lost 4 bases, V lost 3 bases, and 4 bases had no gene match. There are 15 residues in the CDR3. Germline lookup yields CDR1 MRHNA and CDR2 SNTAGT. For the CDR3, the DNA is TGTGCCAGCAGTGATCGGCTAGCGGGGTACAATGAGCAGTTCTTC. Its translation: CASSDRLAGYNEQFF.

This clonotype was counted between two and nine times. The chain has TRBV5-1 and TRBJ2-1; 12 bases are a match to TRBD2. The J call may be wrong; the DNA end is better matched by TRBJ2-7. CDR3 length equals 16 residues. Looked up from germline, CDR1 is SGHRS and CDR2 is YFSETQ. The CDR3 is CASALTGTSGLNEQYF. CDR3 coding DNA: TGCGCCAGCGCTCTAACCGGGACTAGCGGGTTAAATGAGCAGTACTTC.

This clonotype has a handful of counts. The chain combines TRBV3-1 with TRBJ2-1, with 9 bases lining up with TRBD2. The CDR3 sequence is 16 residues long. Germline V gene sequence: CDR1 LGHDT, CDR2 YNNKEL (reference sequence). V was clipped by 4 bases and J by 7 bases; unmatched bases: 11. CDR3 protein: CASSRLSGGFENEQFF. In DNA form, the CDR3 reads TGTGCCAGCAGCCGCTTAAGCGGGGGGTTTGAAAATGAGCAGTTCTTC.

The chain is built from TRBV6-6 and TRBJ1-2; D perhaps matches TRBD1 (5 bases). This CDR3 spans 15 amino acids. V lost 2 bases and J 2 bases, leaving 12 bases between the germline ends. The germline V gene has CDR1 MNHNY and CDR2 SVGAGI (reference sequence). DNA of the CDR3: TGTGCCAGCAGTTACGCGCGGGACCTGAACTATGGCTACACCTTC. Protein: CASSYARDLNYGYTF.

The V call is TRBV12-3 or TRBV12-4, the J call TRBJ2-2, with 9 bases that match TRBD1. Trimming removed 7 bases from V and 4 bases from J; junction bases left unmatched: 7. There are 15 residues in the CDR3. The CDR3 nucleotides read TGTGCCAGCATCTTGGGACAGGGTGGCACCGGGGAGCTGTTTTTT. Its protein is CASILGQGGTGELFF.

A remark on this clonotype: Since a much larger clone is just one base distant, this may be a read error. The V gene is TRBV5-1, the J gene TRBJ1-2; maybe TRBD1 (5 bases). The CDR3 extends over 13 amino acids. Germline CDR1 and CDR2: SGHRS and YFSETQ. The CDR3 here is CASCLEGTYGYTF. The CDR3 DNA follows: TGCGCCAGCTGCTTGGAGGGGACCTATGGCTACACCTTC.

The genes are TRBV6-1 and TRBJ2-3; TRBD1 matches 8 bases. In germline, CDR1 is MNHNS, CDR2 SASEGT. V shed 4 bases, J shed 5 bases, and the junction held 5 bases outside the gene matches. CDR3 length: 14 residues. The CDR3 DNA reads as TGTGCCAGCAGTGGGACAGGGTTGGGAGATACGCAGTATTTT. It is translated as CASSGTGLGDTQYF.

The chain carries TRBV5-1 and TRBJ2-7, with D possibly TRBD1 on 5 matching bases. This CDR3 comprises 14 residues. Germline V lookup: CDR1 SGHRS, CDR2 YFSETQ. V lost 4 bases and J lost 1, with 12 bases in between. In DNA, the CDR3 is TGCGCCAGCAGCCCATCTCCAGGGTCCTACGAGCAGTACTTC. This codes for CASSPSPGSYEQYF. The variable domain in full, completed from reference TRBV5-1 and TRBJ2-7, reads KAGVTQTPRYLIKTRGQQVTLSCSPISGHRSVSWYQQTPGQGLQFLFEYFSETQRNKGNFPGRFSGRQFSNSRSEMNVSTLELGDSALYLCASSPSPGSYEQYFGPGTRLTVT.